The clone carrying this TCR beta chain was seen a handful of times. Hyperthyroidism had been newly diagnosed in patients aged 18 to 65, and its duration was under 2 months. The study based diagnoses on clinical symptoms, serum thyroxine and TRAb, thyroid ultrasound and orbital computed tomography. These data belong to a study of T cells in Graves' hyperthyroidism and ophthalmopathy. Germline V lookup: CDR1 SGHDT, CDR2 YYEEEE. V was shortened by 7 bases and J by 3 bases, with 14 bases between the two germline ends. This CDR3 is built from 13 residues. TCR beta CDR3 region amplification was performed from RNA transcripts. A set of HTBI primers served as the primers for a first-round RT-PCR of the TCR CDR3. Each CDR3 protein gets one entry after TCRdb re-called the multiplex PCR reads with MiXCR. The table records 300,000 to 400,000 distinct CDR3 sequences, around 14% of them present only once.

The chain carries TRBV5-6 and TRBJ2-7; the D gene could be TRBD1 or TRBD2 (6 bases each). The clonotype was recovered from a woman aged 18-29 years with Graves' hyperthyroidism. Material for sequencing was blood. CDR3 sequence (DNA): TGTGCCAGCTCCGGGGGCGGCGACTACGAGCAGTACTTC. Residues: CASSGGGDYEQYF.